These 29 T cell receptor beta chains came from one sample sequenced in a study of blood T cell repertoires in COVID-19. TCRdb's table, derived via immunoSEQ multiplex PCR, lists solely in-frame clones and lacks some. Of 14,000 or so clones listed, approximately 83% are singletons. Sequencing used peripheral blood. The receptors stem from a human donor in a cohort sampled during active COVID-19.

Here the CDR3 DNA reads TGCAGTGCTAGTTTAGTGCTAGGGGCCGAGCAGTACTTC. Translating it yields CSASLVLGAEQYF. V gene TRBV20-1 combines with J gene TRBJ2-7, with D tentatively TRBD1 (5 bases). The germline V and J ends were trimmed by 3 bases and 6 bases, with 15 bases remaining between them. Per germline, CDR1 DFQATT and CDR2 SNEGSKA (reference sequence). The CDR3 has 13 amino acids.

CDR3 DNA: TGTGCCAGCAGCCAAGATTGGGGCAGGGTCGAGACCCAGTACTTC. This sequence encodes CASSQDWGRVETQYF. This chain links TRBV4-2 with TRBJ2-5, with a tentative D call TRBD1 (5 bases). V was shortened by 0 bases and J by 5 bases, with 13 bases between the two germline ends. CDR3 length: 15 amino acids. CDR1 is LGHNA, CDR2 YNFKEQ, per germline.

This clone has just one count. V usage is TRBV5-5 and J usage is TRBJ1-1, with D maybe TRBD1 (5 bases). The CDR3 contains 15 residues. Trimming took 3 bases from V and 4 from J, leaving 16 bases between them. The germline V gene has CDR1 SGHKS and CDR2 YYEKEE (reference sequence). CDR3: CASSSYQGRSTEAFF. The CDR3 DNA follows: TGTGCCAGCAGCTCCTATCAGGGTCGAAGCACTGAAGCTTTCTTT.

This clone was detected only once. The chain recombines TRBV7-2 with TRBJ2-5, with D tentatively TRBD1 (5 bases). Germline CDR1 and CDR2: SGHTA and FQGNSA. CDR3 size: 16 residues. Trimming took off 2 bases at V and 4 bases at J, with 17 bases between the two ends. In nucleotides, the CDR3 is TGTGCCAGCAGCTTAATGGGTCAGGGCTTGCGAGAGACCCAGTACTTC. It specifies CASSLMGQGLRETQYF.

CDR3 residues: CASSLVGRRTDTQYF. In nucleotides, the CDR3 is TGTGCCAGCAGCTTGGTAGGGAGACGGACAGATACGCAGTATTTT. This chain joins TRBV5-4 and TRBJ2-3, with TRBD2 as a possible D gene (5 bases). Germline values: CDR1 SGHNT, CDR2 YYREEE (reference sequence). The CDR3 contains 15 residues. The V gene lost 0 bases and the J gene lost 3 bases, with 11 bases spanning the gap.

CDR3 DNA: TGTGCTAGTGGCACAGGGAGCTCTGGAAACACCATATATTTT. Its translation: CASGTGSSGNTIYF. V and J are TRBV12-5 and TRBJ1-3, with a tentative D call TRBD1 (6 bases). The CDR3 runs 14 residues. With 6 bases removed from V and 0 bases from J, the gap between germline ends came to 9 bases. CDR1 is LGHNT and CDR2 is FRNRAP in the germline V gene.

The rearrangement joins TRBV5-6 to TRBJ1-5, with 7 bases fitting TRBD1. This CDR3 is 13 amino acids long. Germline assignment: CDR1 SGHDT and CDR2 YYEEEE. The ends lost 2 bases at V and 6 bases at J; junction bases unmatched: 2. Here the CDR3 reads CASSLNRGQPQHF. The DNA of the CDR3 is TGTGCCAGCAGCTTAAACAGGGGTCAGCCCCAGCATTTT.

The chain uses TRBV5-5 and TRBJ1-4; the match to TRBD1 covers 10 bases. Germline V lookup: CDR1 SGHKS, CDR2 YYEKEE (reference sequence). This CDR3 comprises 19 residues. J lost 8 bases, V lost 4 bases, and 20 bases had no gene match. In nucleotides, the CDR3 is TGTGCCAGCAGCCGCACCACCGGGACAGGGGCTCCGGGGGGAGAAAAACTGTTTTTT. This codes for CASSRTTGTGAPGGEKLFF.

The V gene is TRBV11-3, the J gene TRBJ2-5, with TRBD2 identical over 10 bases. Germline assignment: CDR1 SGHNT and CDR2 YENEEA. This CDR3 region has 18 residues. V shed 4 bases and J 0 bases; nucleotides not matched to a gene: 11. The CDR3 loop reads CASSSGRLAGWYQETQYF. CDR3 nucleotide sequence: TGTGCCAGCAGCTCCGGGAGACTAGCGGGTTGGTACCAAGAGACCCAGTACTTC.

J is TRBJ2-1 and V is TRBV4-1, with 10 bases matching TRBD2. CDR3 length: 17 residues. Trimming removed 4 bases from V and 4 bases from J; junction bases left unmatched: 10. Germline V lookup: CDR1 MGHRA, CDR2 YSYEKL. CDR3 residues: CASSRALRTSGYNEQFF. CDR3 nucleotide sequence: TGCGCCAGCAGCCGAGCCCTCCGGACTAGCGGTTACAATGAGCAGTTCTTC.

The chain's CDR3 is CSVVAGTVYGYTF. The CDR3 DNA reads TGCAGCGTTGTCGCCGGGACAGTCTATGGCTACACCTTC. The V call is TRBV29-1, the J call TRBJ1-2, with 7 bases identical to TRBD1. The CDR3 runs to 13 residues. Germline assignment: CDR1 SQVTM and CDR2 ANQGSEA. Trimming cost V 4 bases and J 4 bases; bases outside gene matches: 6.

This chain connects TRBV19 to TRBJ2-2; 8 bases map to TRBD1. J was trimmed by 5 bases and V by 5 bases; bases with no gene match: 7. The germline CDR1 and CDR2 sequences are LNHDA and SQIVND (reference sequence). This CDR3 has 15 amino acids. CDR3 in amino acids: CASSPLTGVTGELFF. In nucleotides, the CDR3 is TGTGCCAGTAGTCCCTTGACAGGGGTGACCGGGGAGCTGTTTTTT. The entire variable domain, with the rest obtained from reference TRBV19 and TRBJ2-2, is as follows: DGGITQSPKYLFRKEGQNVTLSCEQNLNHDAMYWYRQDPGQGLRLIYYSQIVNDFQKGDIAEGYSVSREKKESFPLTVTSAQKNPTAFYLCASSPLTGVTGELFFGEGSRLTVL.

J is TRBJ2-1 and V is TRBV10-3; 8 nucleotides line up with TRBD1. Trimming cost V 3 bases and J 9 bases; bases outside gene matches: 7. This CDR3 spans 14 amino acids. Germline V CDR1 and CDR2: ENHRY, SYGVKD. The CDR3 spells CAISEVQGVGEQFF. The CDR3, as DNA: TGTGCCATCAGTGAAGTACAGGGGGTCGGTGAGCAGTTCTTC.

The gene calls are TRBV28 and TRBJ2-3, with D possibly matching TRBD1 (5 bases). Trimming took 7 bases from V and 2 from J, leaving 13 bases between them. The CDR3 has 14 amino acids. The V gene's germline CDR1 is MDHEN and CDR2 SYDVKM. The DNA for the CDR3 is TGTGCCAGCATCCCCACGACAGTCACAGATACGCAGTATTTT. It codes for CASIPTTVTDTQYF. Filled out from reference TRBV28 and TRBJ2-3, the complete variable domain reads DVKVTQSSRYLVKRTGEKVFLECVQDMDHENMFWYRQDPGLGLRLIYFSYDVKMKEKGDIPEGYSVSREKKERFSLILESASTNQTSMYLCASIPTTVTDTQYFGPGTRLTVL.

The chain uses TRBV5-6 and TRBJ1-2; D unclear. The CDR3 sequence is 12 residues long. CDR1 is SGHDT and CDR2 is YYEEEE in the germline V gene. V lost 4 bases, J lost 4 bases, and 8 bases lay in between. Here the CDR3 reads CASSAQSYGYTF. The CDR3 bases are TGTGCCAGCAGCGCACAGTCCTATGGCTACACCTTC.

This rearrangement joins TRBV2 to TRBJ1-5; D remains ambiguous. The germline gives CDR1 SNHLY, CDR2 FYNNEI. CDR3 length: 13 residues. V lost 8 bases and J lost 1, with 9 bases in between. Written as DNA, the CDR3 is TGTGCCAGCGGGGAGGAGAGCAATCAGCCCCAGCATTTT. Its protein product is CASGEESNQPQHF.

The rearrangement joins TRBV18 to TRBJ1-2; maybe TRBD1 (5 bases). From germline, CDR1 is KGHSH and CDR2 LQKENI. The CDR3 runs to 16 residues. Trimming shortened V by 2 bases and J by 4 bases, and 17 bases separated the two germline ends. CDR3 amino acids: CASSPGAGPAGYGYTF. The CDR3 DNA sequence: TGTGCCAGCTCACCAGGGGCAGGGCCTGCTGGCTATGGCTACACCTTC.

The rearrangement links TRBV5-1 to TRBJ2-5; no reliable D call. The germline CDR1 and CDR2 sequences are SGHRS and YFSETQ. The CDR3 spans 14 residues. V lost 0 bases and J 4 bases, leaving 10 bases between the germline ends. CDR3 sequence (DNA): TGCGCCAGCAGCTTGGCCATGGCTCCAGAGACCCAGTACTTC. This encodes CASSLAMAPETQYF. The whole variable domain, filled in from reference TRBV5-1 and TRBJ2-5, reads KAGVTQTPRYLIKTRGQQVTLSCSPISGHRSVSWYQQTPGQGLQFLFEYFSETQRNKGNFPGRFSGRQFSNSRSEMNVSTLELGDSALYLCASSLAMAPETQYFGPGTRLLVL.

J is TRBJ1-6 and V is TRBV3-1 (or the pseudogene TRBV3-2); D gene unclear. V lost 2 bases to trimming and J lost 10 bases, with 12 bases between them. The CDR3 runs 14 residues. CDR1 LGHDT and CDR2 YNNKEL come from the germline V gene (reference sequence). The CDR3: CASSQRHGASPLHF. In DNA, the CDR3 is TGTGCCAGCAGCCAAAGGCACGGAGCGTCACCCCTCCACTTT.

This chain joins TRBV10-3 and TRBJ1-4; D uncertain. This CDR3 is built from 14 residues. Germline V gene lookup returns CDR1 ENHRY and CDR2 SYGVKD. The V end lost 3 bases, the J end lost 1 base, and 6 bases lay between the germline ends. The CDR3 DNA is TGTGCCATCAGTGAACAAAGAACTAATGAAAAACTGTTTTTT. Translating it yields CAISEQRTNEKLFF.

The chain links TRBV19 to TRBJ2-7; tentative D call: TRBD1 (7 bases). CDR3 length: 16 residues. Germline CDR1 is LNHDA and CDR2 is SQIVND (reference sequence). V gave up 4 bases and J gave up 3 bases, with 19 bases separating them. The CDR3 nucleotides read TGTGCCAGTAGTACCCACAGGGGAGGAACGGGCTACGAGCAGTACTTC. It specifies CASSTHRGGTGYEQYF.

V is TRBV28 and J is TRBJ2-1, with a weak D call TRBD2 (6 bases). The CDR3 extends over 15 amino acids. The V gene lost 6 bases and the J gene lost 0 bases, with 12 bases spanning the gap. CDR1 is MDHEN, CDR2 SYDVKM, per germline. CDR3 nucleotides: TGTGCCAGCAGCCGGGCGGGAAGCTCCTACAATGAGCAGTTCTTC. Encoded protein: CASSRAGSSYNEQFF.

The chain joins TRBV9 to TRBJ1-6; D gene uncertain. CDR3 length: 15 amino acids. The V end lost 3 bases, the J end lost 7 bases, and 14 bases lay between the germline ends. Germline V gene data show CDR1 as SGDLS and CDR2 as YYNGEE. The CDR3 spells CASSGTGRINSPLHF. CDR3 in DNA: TGTGCCAGCAGCGGCACGGGAAGGATAAATTCACCCCTCCACTTT.

This chain joins TRBV29-1 and TRBJ2-7, with 9 bases that match TRBD2. Germline V CDR1 and CDR2: SQVTM, ANQGSEA. J gave up 2 bases and V 5 bases, and 7 bases lay outside the gene matches. CDR3 length: 14 amino acids. CDR3 sequence: CSVRASGAPYEQYF. DNA for the CDR3: TGCAGCGTTCGGGCTAGCGGGGCACCCTACGAGCAGTACTTC.

The count of this clone is one. This sequence joins TRBV5-1 and TRBJ2-3; D gene unclear. V lost 2 bases and J 6 bases, leaving 4 bases between the germline ends. The CDR3 is 11 amino acids. Germline V gene sequence: CDR1 SGHRS, CDR2 YFSETQ. CDR3 DNA sequence: TGCGCCAGCAGCTTCCGGGATACGCAGTATTTT. It encodes CASSFRDTQYF.

The J gene is TRBJ2-1, the V gene TRBV6-2 or TRBV6-3, with 8 bases lining up with TRBD2. Trimming at V came to 5 bases and at J to 0 bases, leaving 6 bases not matched to a gene. Germline V lookup: CDR1 MNHEY, CDR2 SVGEGT. The CDR3 loop spans 16 amino acids. The CDR3 sequence: CASSTQLADSYNEQFF. The CDR3 bases are TGTGCCAGCAGTACTCAACTAGCGGACTCCTACAATGAGCAGTTCTTC.

This clone was counted once. The V call is TRBV29-1, the J call TRBJ1-2; 7 nucleotides line up with TRBD1. Germline-derived CDR1 and CDR2 are SQVTM and ANQGSEA. The CDR3 runs 15 residues. V shed 6 bases and J 8 bases; nucleotides not matched to a gene: 18. The CDR3: CSVPLTSGRGIGYTF. In nucleotides, the CDR3 is TGCAGCGTACCCCTGACAAGTGGCAGGGGGATCGGCTACACCTTC.

This rearrangement joins TRBV6-2 or TRBV6-3 to TRBJ2-3; no definite D call. With 4 bases removed from V and 1 base from J, the gap between germline ends came to 9 bases. Germline loops: CDR1 MNHEY, CDR2 SVGEGT. CDR3 length: 14 residues. CDR3 protein: CASSSTERTDTQYF. Here the CDR3 DNA reads TGTGCCAGCAGTTCTACAGAGCGCACAGATACGCAGTATTTT.

The chain employs TRBV19 and TRBJ2-7, with a possible D match to TRBD1 (6 bases). The V gene's germline CDR1 is LNHDA and CDR2 SQIVND (reference sequence). The CDR3 is 16 amino acids. The germline V and J ends were trimmed by 3 bases and 2 bases, with 17 bases remaining between them. The CDR3 spells CASSMYETGVTYEQYF. CDR3 in DNA: TGTGCCAGTAGTATGTATGAGACAGGAGTCACCTACGAGCAGTACTTC.